The 22 T cell receptor beta chains below come from one sample, sequenced in a study of blood T cell repertoires in COVID-19. Produced via immunoSEQ multiplex PCR; TCRdb's table is partial and in-frame only. The table shows under 300,000 clones, with roughly nine tenths occurring only once. Sequenced: PBMCs or T cells enriched from blood (not recorded which). The origin of the receptors is a woman under 30 who had recovered from COVID-19.

This chain joins TRBV9 and TRBJ1-1; D remains ambiguous. This CDR3 spans 13 amino acids. Deletions cut 1 base from V and 5 bases from J, with 9 bases between. Germline V gives CDR1 SGDLS, CDR2 YYNGEE. The CDR3 protein is CASSVSTLTEAFF. CDR3 coding DNA: TGTGCCAGCAGCGTAAGCACCCTTACTGAAGCTTTCTTT.

J is TRBJ2-4 and V is TRBV27; D gene ambiguous. Trimming left V 2 bases short and J 6 bases short, with 5 bases between. Germline assignment: CDR1 MNHEY and CDR2 SMNVEV (reference sequence). The CDR3 runs 12 residues. The CDR3 sequence: CASSLPGNIQYF. CDR3 nucleotide sequence: TGTGCCAGCAGTTTACCCGGAAACATTCAGTACTTC.

The genes are TRBV10-3 and TRBJ1-2; 7 bases match TRBD1. The CDR3 is 15 residues long. Per the germline V gene, CDR1 is ENHRY and CDR2 is SYGVKD. Trimming removed 0 bases from V and 7 bases from J; junction bases left unmatched: 8. The CDR3 sequence: CAISESKGALGGYTF. Written as DNA, the CDR3 is TGTGCCATCAGTGAGTCGAAGGGGGCTCTCGGTGGCTACACCTTC.

This clone was seen only once. The same CDR3 is also encoded by other DNA sequences in this sample. The J gene is TRBJ1-1, the V gene TRBV5-1; D gene unclear. Per germline, CDR1 SGHRS and CDR2 YFSETQ. This CDR3 spans 14 amino acids. The V and J ends lost 0 bases and 5 bases respectively, with 11 bases between them. The CDR3 coding sequence is TGCGCCAGCAGCTTGGAGGGCGCGGGAACTGAAGCTTTCTTT. Translation: CASSLEGAGTEAFF. Filled out from reference TRBV5-1 and TRBJ1-1, the complete variable domain reads KAGVTQTPRYLIKTRGQQVTLSCSPISGHRSVSWYQQTPGQGLQFLFEYFSETQRNKGNFPGRFSGRQFSNSRSEMNVSTLELGDSALYLCASSLEGAGTEAFFGQGTRLTVV.

The chain employs TRBV7-6 and TRBJ2-5, with 9 bases lining up with TRBD1. CDR3 length: 15 amino acids. CDR1 SGHVS and CDR2 FNYEAQ come from the germline V gene. Trimming at V came to 5 bases and at J to 8 bases, leaving 12 bases not matched to a gene. The CDR3 DNA is TGTGCCAGCAGCCGGACAGGGGCCGAAGGTATTACCCAGTACTTC. Translated, it gives CASSRTGAEGITQYF.

The chain employs TRBV6-5 and TRBJ1-2, with D possibly TRBD1 on 6 matching bases. V dropped 6 bases and J dropped 4 bases, with 12 bases sitting between them. The germline gives CDR1 MNHEY, CDR2 SVGAGI. The CDR3 has 13 amino acids. In DNA form, the CDR3 reads TGTGCCAGCAGGGCCGGGACAAGCTATGGCTACACCTTC. As protein: CASRAGTSYGYTF.

V and J are TRBV3-1 (or the pseudogene TRBV3-2) and TRBJ1-1; a weak D match, TRBD1 (5 bases). CDR1 LGHDT and CDR2 YNNKEL come from the germline V gene (reference sequence). Between the trimmed V and J ends, which lost 4 bases and 4 bases, there was a span of 13 bases. The CDR3 sequence is 14 residues long. This chain's CDR3 is CASSLPGGGTEAFF. In DNA form, the CDR3 reads TGTGCCAGCAGCCTCCCTGGGGGAGGCACTGAAGCTTTCTTT.

V gene TRBV7-8 combines with J gene TRBJ1-5, with D unclear. V was trimmed by 1 base and J by 0 bases, leaving 7 bases between them. CDR1 and CDR2 (germline): SGHVS, FQNEAQ. The CDR3 runs to 15 residues. This chain's CDR3 is CASSLDGDSNQPQHF. For the CDR3, the DNA is TGTGCCAGCAGCTTAGACGGTGATAGCAATCAGCCCCAGCATTTT.

This sequence joins TRBV27 and TRBJ2-5; 14 nucleotides match TRBD2. The CDR3 is made up of 18 amino acids. Trimming cost V 3 bases and J 1 base; bases outside gene matches: 7. CDR1 MNHEY and CDR2 SMNVEV come from the germline V gene (reference sequence). The CDR3 sequence is CASSLRTSGGTFQETQYF. In nucleotides, the CDR3 is TGTGCCAGCAGTTTGAGGACTAGCGGGGGGACCTTCCAAGAGACCCAGTACTTC.

V gene TRBV7-9 combines with J gene TRBJ1-2; D perhaps matches TRBD1 (6 bases). Trimming removed 11 bases from V and 8 bases from J, with 15 bases in between. Germline CDR1 SEHNR, CDR2 FQNEAQ (reference sequence). The CDR3 loop spans 11 amino acids. CDR3 in amino acids: CAWGQGLGYTF. The CDR3 nucleotides are TGTGCCTGGGGGCAGGGCTTGGGCTACACCTTC.

This rearrangement joins TRBV6-4 to TRBJ1-6, with 7 bases lining up with TRBD1. V shed 4 bases and J 7 bases; nucleotides not matched to a gene: 7. Germline V CDR1 and CDR2: MRHNA, SNTAGT. The CDR3 consists of 15 residues. The CDR3 nucleotides are TGTGCCAGCAGTGCCTCGGGGGACAGCAATTCACCCCTCCACTTT. This gives the protein CASSASGDSNSPLHF.

This rearrangement joins TRBV6-5 to TRBJ2-6; a weak D match, TRBD1 (6 bases). Germline-derived CDR1 and CDR2 are MNHEY and SVGAGI. The CDR3 covers 15 residues. V dropped 6 bases and J dropped 2 bases, with 11 bases sitting between them. CDR3 nucleotides: TGTGCCAGCAGATTAACAGGGACTGGGGCCAACGTCCTGACTTTC. It is translated as CASRLTGTGANVLTF.

The gene calls are TRBV29-1 and TRBJ2-1; 7 bases map to TRBD2. J gave up 9 bases and V 0 bases, and 8 bases lay outside the gene matches. The CDR3 is 14 residues long. Per the germline V gene, CDR1 is SQVTM and CDR2 is ANQGSEA. CDR3 DNA: TGCAGCGTTGAAGATGGACTAGATGTAGGTGAGCAGTTCTTC. It yields the protein CSVEDGLDVGEQFF.

The chain employs TRBV29-1 and TRBJ1-2; TRBD1 aligns across 7 bases. From germline, CDR1 is SQVTM and CDR2 ANQGSEA. The CDR3 runs 14 residues. With V trimmed by 1 base and J by 6 bases, 8 bases remained unmatched. CDR3 coding DNA: TGCAGCGTTGAAGCAAGAACAGGGGCGAATGGCTACACCTTC. Encoded protein: CSVEARTGANGYTF.

The chain joins TRBV18 to TRBJ1-1; D remains ambiguous. This CDR3 comprises 13 residues. CDR1 and CDR2 from the germline V gene are KGHSH and LQKENI. Trimming shortened V by 4 bases and J by 2 bases, and 8 bases separated the two germline ends. CDR3 bases: TGTGCCAGCTCACGCGGCGTCAACACTGAAGCTTTCTTT. This codes for CASSRGVNTEAFF.

V usage is TRBV28 and J usage is TRBJ2-3, with 9 positions matching TRBD2. CDR1 and CDR2 (germline): MDHEN, SYDVKM. The CDR3 is 15 residues long. J lost 4 bases, V lost 0 bases, and 2 bases had no gene match. DNA of the CDR3: TGTGCCAGCAGTTTATGGCGGGGGGGGGCAGATACGCAGTATTTT. The encoded protein is CASSLWRGGADTQYF.

This clone occurred once. The V gene is TRBV7-8, the J gene TRBJ1-1; 10 positions match TRBD1. V shed 4 bases, J shed 3 bases, and the junction held 5 bases outside the gene matches. Per germline, CDR1 SGHVS and CDR2 FQNEAQ. This CDR3 spans 15 amino acids. CDR3 protein: CASSSDRGLYTEAFF. Here the CDR3 DNA reads TGTGCCAGCAGCTCAGACAGGGGGCTTTACACTGAAGCTTTCTTT.

CDR3 region: CASSQVTAYGYTF. The CDR3 region has the DNA TGCGCCAGCAGCCAAGTCACAGCCTATGGCTACACCTTC. This chain uses TRBV4-1 with TRBJ1-2; D is uncertain. V dropped 1 base and J dropped 4 bases, with 7 bases sitting between them. CDR1 and CDR2 from the germline V gene are MGHRA and YSYEKL. The CDR3 consists of 13 residues.

The chain joins TRBV6-5 to TRBJ1-1; 7 positions match TRBD1. This CDR3 contains 14 residues. Trimming removed 5 bases from V and 6 bases from J; junction bases left unmatched: 9. Germline lookup yields CDR1 MNHEY and CDR2 SVGAGI. The DNA for the CDR3 is TGTGCCAGCAGTCAGTCGGACAGGTTCGCTGAAGCTTTCTTT. Protein product: CASSQSDRFAEAFF.

CDR3 nucleotides: TGTGCCAGCAGCTTAGTTCCCGGGAATGGCTACACCTTC. This codes for CASSLVPGNGYTF. This chain joins TRBV7-2 and TRBJ1-2, with D uncertain. V lost 1 base and J 6 bases, leaving 9 bases between the germline ends. CDR1 and CDR2 from the germline V gene are SGHTA and FQGNSA. CDR3 length: 13 residues. The full variable domain, rest sourced from reference TRBV7-2 and TRBJ1-2, is GAGVSQSPSNKVTEKGKDVELRCDPISGHTALYWYRQSLGQGLEFLIYFQGNSAPDKSGLPSDRFSAERTGGSVSTLTIQRTQQEDSAVYLCASSLVPGNGYTFGSGTRLTVV.

In this sample, this clone turned up a few times. V is TRBV6-4 and J is TRBJ2-2; 9 bases match TRBD1. Losses at the gene ends were 6 bases for V and 3 bases for J; bases not matched to a gene: 5. The CDR3 extends over 15 amino acids. CDR1 and CDR2 from the germline V gene are MRHNA and SNTAGT. The CDR3 region is CASSLDRGDTGELFF. DNA for the CDR3: TGTGCCAGCAGCCTAGACAGGGGGGACACCGGGGAGCTGTTTTTT.

The V call is TRBV11-2, the J call TRBJ1-4; 8 bases are shared with TRBD1. This CDR3 region has 15 residues. Germline V lookup: CDR1 SGHAT, CDR2 FQNNGV. The trim removed 8 bases at V and 7 bases at J, leaving 12 bases unmatched. The CDR3 loop reads CASGLRGRGLEKLFF. In DNA, the CDR3 is TGTGCCAGCGGGCTTAGGGGCAGGGGGCTTGAAAAACTGTTTTTT.